Included here is one TCR beta chain sequence, with context. The source of the sample is a study of blood T cell repertoires in COVID-19. Study background: From the United States, Italy and Spain came samples of acute and convalescent COVID-19. T cells, B-cell-depleted T cells, or PBMCs supplied cDNA or gDNA.

Source study methods: Amplification of reference gene primers provided the estimated nucleated cell counts. The repertoire was sequenced with immunoSEQ multiplex PCR; TCRdb's copy has only in-frame clones and lacks some. Clone size and the V and J calls come from that table; the DNA yielded D and trimming. This table holds under 100,000 clones, 87% found once. The V segment lost 7 bases and the J segment 3 bases; nucleotides outside the gene matches: 7. This CDR3 contains 15 residues. Germline V CDR1 and CDR2: SNHLY, FYNNEI. The rearrangement uses TRBV2 and TRBJ2-2, with 8 bases identical to TRBD2. The sequence was collected from a human donor in a cohort sampled during active COVID-19. The sample comprised peripheral blood. CDR3: CASTVLAGYTGELFF. CDR3 nucleotide sequence: TGTGCCAGCACTGTGCTAGCGGGTTACACCGGGGAGCTGTTTTTT.